This T cell receptor (beta chain) came from a study of control samples from healthy donors and cancer patients. In this sample, this clone turned up a few times. Using immunoSEQ multiplex PCR, the repertoire was profiled, and TCRdb retains in-frame clones only, with some absent. The profile shows tens of thousands of clones, about nine tenths of them singletons. Trimming removed 6 bases from V and 5 bases from J; junction bases left unmatched: 8. CDR1 is SGHTA, CDR2 FQGNSA, per germline. The CDR3 is 14 amino acids. The TCR comes from a middle-aged man with lung cancer. The chain carries TRBV7-2 and TRBJ2-5, with 8 bases fitting TRBD2. Sequenced material: PBMCs. CDR3 DNA: TGTGCCAGCAGTTTAACTAGCGGCGTGGAGACCCAGTACTTC. Its protein is CASSLTSGVETQYF.